This passage covers 21 T cell receptor beta chains from one sample sequenced in a study of blood T cell repertoires in COVID-19. TCRdb keeps only in-frame clones here, not all; method: immunoSEQ multiplex PCR. Of roughly 320,000 clones in the sample, over 85% are singletons; the top ten hold 1.5% to 2%. Sequencing was performed on peripheral blood. The receptors originated from a woman in her twenties or thirties with COVID-19, enrolled during active disease.

V is TRBV3-1 (or the pseudogene TRBV3-2) and J is TRBJ1-2; maybe TRBD1 (5 bases). Trimming removed 0 bases at V and 6 bases at J, with 8 bases between. Germline CDR1 and CDR2: LGHDT and YNNKEL (reference sequence). The CDR3 spans 13 residues. This CDR3 reads CASSQDWGDGYTF. CDR3 sequence (DNA): TGTGCCAGCAGCCAAGATTGGGGGGATGGCTACACCTTC.

This clone was counted a single time. Its ends do not fully match the called genes, so a read error is possible. V usage is TRBV7-9 and J usage is TRBJ2-1, with 9 nucleotides matching TRBD1. Germline lookup yields CDR1 SEHNR and CDR2 FQNEAQ (reference sequence). This CDR3 region has 14 residues. DNA of the CDR3: TGTGCCAGCAGGTTAGGGACAGGGCCTAATGAGCAGTTCTTC. Its protein is CASRLGTGPNEQFF.

The chain joins TRBV11-3 to TRBJ1-2; weak D call: TRBD1 (5 bases). CDR3 length: 12 amino acids. Looked up from germline, CDR1 is SGHNT and CDR2 is YENEEA. With 3 bases removed from V and 5 bases from J, the gap between germline ends came to 7 bases. In DNA, the CDR3 is TGTGCCAGCAGCTTGACAGAATATGGCTACACCTTC. It is translated as CASSLTEYGYTF.

This chain links TRBV6-5 with TRBJ1-1, with D perhaps matching TRBD1 (5 bases). The V gene lost 6 bases and the J gene lost 2 bases, with 13 bases spanning the gap. Per germline, CDR1 MNHEY and CDR2 SVGAGI. The CDR3 is 14 amino acids. The CDR3 region is CASSARGSNTEAFF. The CDR3, as DNA: TGTGCCAGCAGCGCTAGGGGTTCCAACACTGAAGCTTTCTTT.

The chain employs TRBV2 and TRBJ2-3; TRBD2 is a possible D gene (6 bases). V lost 2 bases and J 2 bases, leaving 8 bases between the germline ends. Germline values: CDR1 SNHLY, CDR2 FYNNEI. The CDR3 contains 14 residues. CDR3 sequence: CASSEQGLTDTQYF. In DNA, the CDR3 is TGTGCCAGCAGTGAACAGGGACTCACAGATACGCAGTATTTT.

This clone was picked up a small number of times. This chain joins TRBV5-4 and TRBJ1-2, with 9 bases that match TRBD1. Germline V CDR1 and CDR2: SGHNT, YYREEE (reference sequence). J lost 2 bases, V lost 5 bases, and 4 bases had no gene match. This CDR3 contains 14 residues. The CDR3 nucleotides are TGTGCCAGCAGGTACACAGGGGGCAACTATGGCTACACCTTC. Its protein product is CASRYTGGNYGYTF.

The chain recombines TRBV3-1 (or the pseudogene TRBV3-2) with TRBJ2-2; D is unresolved. The CDR3 contains 13 residues. The germline V gene has CDR1 LGHDT and CDR2 YNNKEL (reference sequence). The V end was cut by 5 bases, the J end by 5 bases, with 9 bases between. In nucleotides, the CDR3 is TGTGCCAGCAGCAACAGAGAAACCGGGGAGCTGTTTTTT. Translated: CASSNRETGELFF.

The CDR3 spells CASSPSPDYNGELFF. Here the CDR3 DNA reads TGCGCCAGCAGCCCTTCGCCCGACTATAACGGGGAGCTGTTTTTT. The chain joins TRBV5-1 to TRBJ2-2; D possibly corresponds to TRBD2 (5 bases). The CDR3 totals 15 residues. The germline V gene has CDR1 SGHRS and CDR2 YFSETQ. Trimming took off 4 bases at V and 7 bases at J, with 17 bases between the two ends.

The gene calls are TRBV29-1 and TRBJ2-5; tentatively, D is TRBD2 (7 bases). The V gene's germline CDR1 is SQVTM and CDR2 ANQGSEA. The V end lost 3 bases, the J end lost 4 bases, and 21 bases lay between the germline ends. This CDR3 is 16 amino acids long. The CDR3 coding sequence is TGCAGCGTTGAGAGATCCAGGGGAGGGTTTAGAGAGACCCAGTACTTC. It translates to CSVERSRGGFRETQYF.

There are a few counts of this clone. The J gene is TRBJ1-2, the V gene TRBV5-4; D is undetermined. Germline CDR1 and CDR2: SGHNT and YYREEE (reference sequence). V shed 0 bases and J shed 4 bases, with 7 bases lying between them. The CDR3 contains 13 residues. The CDR3 here is CASSLDRIYGYTF. The CDR3, as DNA: TGTGCCAGCAGCTTGGACAGAATCTATGGCTACACCTTC.

This clone appeared a few times. The rearrangement links TRBV5-1 to TRBJ1-1, with a weak D call TRBD1 (5 bases). V lost 1 base and J lost 8, with 15 bases in between. Germline CDR1 SGHRS, CDR2 YFSETQ. The CDR3 spans 14 residues. The DNA for the CDR3 is TGCGCCAGCAGCTTGACAGGCACCGTTTCCGAAGCTTTCTTT. Its protein product is CASSLTGTVSEAFF.

The V gene is TRBV11-3, the J gene TRBJ2-3; a possible D gene is TRBD1 (6 bases). The CDR3 is 15 amino acids. Germline CDR1 and CDR2: SGHNT and YENEEA. V gave up 6 bases and J gave up 0 bases, with 13 bases separating them. The CDR3 nucleotides are TGTGCCAGCAGGGGGGCTGGAGGTAGCACAGATACGCAGTATTTT. It translates to CASRGAGGSTDTQYF.

The J gene is TRBJ1-2, the V gene TRBV5-4; 9 nucleotides agree with TRBD1. Germline loops: CDR1 SGHNT, CDR2 YYREEE (reference sequence). V shed 3 bases and J 2 bases; nucleotides not matched to a gene: 5. The CDR3 covers 15 residues. In DNA, the CDR3 is TGTGCCAGCAGCTCTGGCGGACAGGGGAACTATGGCTACACCTTC. Translation gives CASSSGGQGNYGYTF.

The DNA of the CDR3 is TGTGCCAGCAGCTTAGTGTGGACGGGAGGAAACACCATATATTTT. Protein product: CASSLVWTGGNTIYF. The V gene is TRBV7-2, the J gene TRBJ1-3; unclear D gene. The V and J ends lost 1 base and 4 bases respectively, with 11 bases between them. The germline CDR1 and CDR2 sequences are SGHTA and FQGNSA. This CDR3 comprises 15 residues.

This clone was observed a few times. V and J are TRBV2 and TRBJ2-4, with 10 positions matching TRBD2. Germline-derived CDR1 and CDR2 are SNHLY and FYNNEI. The CDR3 contains 20 residues. J gave up 3 bases and V 0 bases, and 14 bases lay outside the gene matches. CDR3 sequence: CASSEALGTSAELYKNIQYF. In nucleotides, the CDR3 is TGTGCCAGCAGTGAAGCGCTAGGGACTAGCGCAGAACTATACAAAAACATTCAGTACTTC.

The J gene is TRBJ2-7, the V gene TRBV2; D perhaps matches TRBD1 (6 bases). The CDR3 sequence is 13 residues long. The germline V and J ends were trimmed by 6 bases and 6 bases, with 15 bases remaining between them. Germline V lookup: CDR1 SNHLY, CDR2 FYNNEI. CDR3 sequence (DNA): TGTGCCAGCAGCTACAGGGAACGGGGCGAGCAGTACTTC. Residues: CASSYRERGEQYF.

The chain carries TRBV5-1 and TRBJ1-2, with D unresolved. V lost 5 bases and J 1 base, leaving 12 bases between the germline ends. CDR1 is SGHRS and CDR2 is YFSETQ in the germline V gene. There are 14 residues in the CDR3. In DNA form, the CDR3 reads TGCGCCAGCAGGCGCGCCACAGATAACTATGGCTACACCTTC. Translation gives CASRRATDNYGYTF.

The chain is built from TRBV5-8 and TRBJ1-2; 7 bases are a match to TRBD1. Looked up from germline, CDR1 is SGHTS and CDR2 is YDEGEE. Trimming at V came to 7 bases and at J to 4 bases, leaving 10 bases not matched to a gene. The CDR3 consists of 14 residues. The CDR3 loop reads CASAEGGAVYGYTF. The CDR3 DNA is TGTGCCAGCGCAGAAGGGGGCGCGGTCTATGGCTACACCTTC. The variable domain in full, with the rest retrieved from reference TRBV5-8 and TRBJ1-2, is EAGVTQSPTHLIKTRGQQATLRCSPISGHTSVYWYQQALGLGLQFLLWYDEGEERNRGNFPPRFSGRQFPNYSSELNVNALELEDSALYLCASAEGGAVYGYTFGSGTRLTVV.

CDR3 nucleotide sequence: TGCAGCGCCCCAGGGACAGTCTACAATGAGCAGTTCTTC. Translating it yields CSAPGTVYNEQFF. The rearrangement links TRBV29-1 to TRBJ2-1; TRBD1 matches at 7 bases. Unmatched junction bases numbered 6, after V lost 7 bases and J lost 3 bases. In germline, CDR1 is SQVTM, CDR2 ANQGSEA. The CDR3 runs 13 residues.

V and J are TRBV7-9 and TRBJ2-5; 7 bases are shared with TRBD1. Trimming cost V 8 bases and J 5 bases; bases outside gene matches: 20. The CDR3 totals 17 residues. CDR1 and CDR2 from the germline V gene are SEHNR and FQNEAQ (reference sequence). The CDR3 coding sequence is TGTGCCAGCTCCCCGCTCGGGCGACAGGGTGTTAGGGAGACCCAGTACTTC. This gives the protein CASSPLGRQGVRETQYF.

V usage is TRBV12-3 or TRBV12-4 and J usage is TRBJ2-1; D remains unclear. The length of the CDR3 is 13 residues. Trimming took off 6 bases at V and 8 bases at J, with 14 bases between the two ends. CDR3 DNA: TGTGCCAGCAGCTTCTCTGGGCCTTATGAGCAGTTCTTC. It codes for CASSFSGPYEQFF.